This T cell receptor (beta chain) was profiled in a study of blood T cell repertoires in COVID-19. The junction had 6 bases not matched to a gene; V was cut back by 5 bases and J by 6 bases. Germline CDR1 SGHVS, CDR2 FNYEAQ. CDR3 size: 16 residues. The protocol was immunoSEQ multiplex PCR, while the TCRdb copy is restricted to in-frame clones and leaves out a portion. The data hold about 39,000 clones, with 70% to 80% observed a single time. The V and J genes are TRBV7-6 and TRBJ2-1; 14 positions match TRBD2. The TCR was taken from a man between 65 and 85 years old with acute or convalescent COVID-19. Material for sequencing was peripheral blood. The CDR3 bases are TGTGCCAGCAGCGTTGGGACTAGCGGGAGCAGCAATGAGCAGTTCTTC. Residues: CASSVGTSGSSNEQFF.